The next 25 T cell receptor beta chains were all read from a single sample in a study of response to subunit inactivated influenza vaccine. TCRdb re-called the RT-PCR reads through MiXCR, storing one row per CDR3 protein. Of hundreds of thousands of distinct CDR3 sequences in the sample, more than 11% are singletons; the top ten hold roughly 6.4%. The sample in question was PBMCs from blood, obtained 14 days before vaccination. These receptors originate from a man aged 50 or older who received an inactivated influenza vaccine.

The sample holds many counts of this clonotype. The CDR3 DNA is TGCAGTGCTAGACCGAGACAGATAACCTATGGCTACACCTTC. Translating it yields CSARPRQITYGYTF. V usage is TRBV20-1 and J usage is TRBJ1-2, with D possibly TRBD1 on 5 matching bases. The V gene's germline CDR1 is DFQATT and CDR2 SNEGSKA (reference sequence). This CDR3 has 14 amino acids. V was pared by 2 bases and J by 4 bases, with 14 bases between.

The chain employs TRBV20-1 and TRBJ2-3, with D possibly TRBD1 on 6 matching bases. The CDR3 covers 15 residues. Trimming stripped 5 bases from V and 0 bases from J, with 15 bases between. Germline V lookup: CDR1 DFQATT, CDR2 SNEGSKA (reference sequence). The CDR3 sequence is CSALQGGSSTDTQYF. DNA of the CDR3: TGCAGTGCTTTACAGGGCGGGTCTAGCACAGATACGCAGTATTTT.

This clonotype has more than one count but fewer than ten. The CDR3 region has the DNA TGTGCCAGCAGTTTTCAGGGACGAAATCAGCCCCAGCATTTT. Its translation: CASSFQGRNQPQHF. The gene calls are TRBV12-3 or TRBV12-4 and TRBJ1-5, with D possibly being TRBD1 (5 bases). Trimming removed 3 bases from V and 4 bases from J, with 10 bases in between. This CDR3 contains 14 residues.

The chain recombines TRBV6-1 with TRBJ1-2; D call uncertain. The CDR3 loop spans 14 amino acids. CDR1 and CDR2 (germline): MNHNS, SASEGT. V was pared by 7 bases and J by 4 bases, with 16 bases between. The chain's CDR3 is CASTKALGGYGYTF. The CDR3 bases are TGTGCCAGCACCAAAGCTTTAGGCGGCTATGGCTACACCTTC.

The chain recombines TRBV10-3 with TRBJ2-7; TRBD2 matches at 11 bases. The CDR3 consists of 16 residues. V was clipped by 2 bases and J by 0 bases; unmatched bases: 3. The germline gives CDR1 ENHRY, CDR2 SYGVKD. In DNA form, the CDR3 reads TGTGCCATCAGTGAGGGACTAGCGGGCAACTCCTACGAGCAGTACTTC. It is translated as CAISEGLAGNSYEQYF.

The V and J genes are TRBV20-1 and TRBJ2-1; 8 bases match TRBD2. The CDR3 contains 15 residues. The germline CDR1 and CDR2 sequences are DFQATT and SNEGSKA (reference sequence). V lost 5 bases to trimming and J lost 10 bases; unmatched junction nucleotides: 16. CDR3 bases: TGCAGTGCTCCTGACCGGACCGGGACTAGAAGCGAGCAGTTCTTC. Translating it yields CSAPDRTGTRSEQFF.

The V call is TRBV12-3 or TRBV12-4, the J call TRBJ1-6; no clear D. With 6 bases removed from V and 7 bases from J, the gap between germline ends came to 13 bases. The CDR3 extends over 14 amino acids. The CDR3 loop is CASSPAGSNSPLHF. The CDR3 region has the DNA TGTGCCAGCAGCCCGGCGGGGTCGAATTCACCCCTCCACTTT.

Details on this clonotype: One junction end disagrees with the germline gene, perhaps due to a read error. The chain uses TRBV27 and TRBJ2-6; tentative D call: TRBD2 (6 bases). The CDR3 sequence is 16 residues long. The V gene's germline CDR1 is MNHEY and CDR2 SMNVEV (reference sequence). The chain's CDR3 is CASSNGGGSGAYVLTF. The CDR3 DNA sequence: TGTGCCAGCAGTAACGGGGGTGGGTCTGGGGCCTACGTCCTGACTTTC.

The chain is built from TRBV6-2 or TRBV6-3 and TRBJ2-3; a possible D gene is TRBD1 (6 bases). The V end was cut by 3 bases, the J end by 4 bases, with 8 bases between. CDR3 length: 13 amino acids. Germline CDR1 is MNHEY and CDR2 is SVGEGT. CDR3 loop: CASSYGGPDTQYF. CDR3 sequence (DNA): TGTGCCAGCAGTTATGGGGGCCCAGATACGCAGTATTTT.

This rearrangement joins TRBV7-3 to TRBJ2-5; TRBD2 matches 9 bases. The CDR3 runs to 15 residues. After removal of 1 base from V and 7 bases from J, the junction contained 7 bases not matched to a gene. Germline loops: CDR1 SGHTA, CDR2 FQGTGA. CDR3 DNA sequence: TGTGCCAGCAGCTTAAATGCGGGAGGGCTTGGGACCCAGTACTTC. It yields the protein CASSLNAGGLGTQYF. The full variable domain, with the rest looked up from reference TRBV7-3 and TRBJ2-5, is GAGVSQTPSNKVTEKGKYVELRCDPISGHTALYWYRQSLGQGPEFLIYFQGTGAADDSGLPNDRFFAVRPEGSVSTLKIQRTERGDSAVYLCASSLNAGGLGTQYFGPGTRLLVL.

Comment on this clonotype: The junction shows a germline mismatch at one end, possibly a read error. The rearrangement joins TRBV12-3 or TRBV12-4 to TRBJ2-2; D assignment may be TRBD1 or TRBD2 (6 bases each). This CDR3 comprises 17 residues. The CDR3 region is CAISPPGGRANTGELFF. The CDR3 DNA reads as TGTGCCATCAGTCCTCCCGGGGGCAGGGCGAACACCGGGGAGCTGTTTTTT.

This clonotype was recorded once. One end of the junction varies from germline; a read error may be responsible. This chain links TRBV20-1 with TRBJ2-7; 12 bases line up with TRBD2. Germline V gene sequence: CDR1 DFQATT, CDR2 SNEGSKA (reference sequence). This CDR3 is built from 15 residues. The CDR3 protein is CCARDPSGRDYEQYF. The CDR3 DNA follows: TGCTGTGCTAGAGACCCTAGCGGGAGGGACTACGAGCAGTACTTC.

The CDR3 is CASSLDRETYEQFF. CDR3 nucleotides: TGTGCCAGCAGCTTAGACAGGGAGACATACGAGCAGTTCTTC. The chain employs TRBV7-2 and TRBJ2-7; possibly TRBD1 for D (6 bases). The DNA end is more similar to TRBJ2-1, so the J call may be wrong. The CDR3 is 14 residues long. Germline V gene lookup returns CDR1 SGHTA and CDR2 FQGNSA.

This chain uses TRBV5-1 with TRBJ2-2; tentative D call: TRBD1 (5 bases). The CDR3 totals 15 residues. V lost 0 bases, J lost 3 bases, and 9 bases lay in between. Germline V lookup: CDR1 SGHRS, CDR2 YFSETQ. In DNA form, the CDR3 reads TGCGCCAGCAGCTTGGATGCCAGGGACACCGGGGAGCTGTTTTTT. Translating gives CASSLDARDTGELFF.

This clonotype was counted at least ten times. This chain connects TRBV25-1 to TRBJ2-2; D may be TRBD2 (6 bases). The CDR3 loop spans 16 amino acids. The ends were cut back, 2 bases at V and 6 bases at J, with 16 bases in the middle. CDR1 and CDR2 (germline): MGHDK, SYGVNS. CDR3 nucleotides: TGTGCCAGCAGTGAAAGTTTAACTAGCCCCGCCGGGGAGCTGTTTTTT. It encodes CASSESLTSPAGELFF.

This clonotype was picked up a small number of times. V and J are TRBV20-1 and TRBJ2-5; 7 bases fit TRBD2. The CDR3 consists of 15 residues. Trimming took 5 bases from V and 5 from J; bases not matched to a gene: 14. The germline V gene has CDR1 DFQATT and CDR2 SNEGSKA (reference sequence). In nucleotides, the CDR3 is TGCAGTGCTCAAGTCGGGGGGTTCACTCTGGAGACCCAGTACTTC. This translates into CSAQVGGFTLETQYF.

This clonotype was counted between two and nine times. This CDR3 is CASSLVGSHEQYF. The CDR3 DNA is TGTGCCAGCAGCCTAGTGGGTAGCCACGAGCAGTACTTC. V usage is TRBV5-6 and J usage is TRBJ2-7; D call uncertain. Deletions cut 4 bases from V and 5 bases from J, with 13 bases between. The CDR3 is 13 amino acids. Germline V gives CDR1 SGHDT, CDR2 YYEEEE. Supplemented by reference TRBV5-6 and TRBJ2-7, the full variable domain reads DAGVTQSPTHLIKTRGQQVTLRCSPKSGHDTVSWYQQALGQGPQFIFQYYEEEERQRGNFPDRFSGHQFPNYSSELNVNALLLGDSALYLCASSLVGSHEQYFGPGTRLTVT.

This rearrangement joins TRBV18 to TRBJ2-4, with TRBD2 matching over 8 bases. Germline values: CDR1 KGHSH, CDR2 LQKENI. The CDR3 length is 14 residues. The V gene end was trimmed by 4 bases and the J gene end by 8 bases; junction bases not matched to a gene: 7. The CDR3 protein is CASSQRTGGDIQYF. The DNA of the CDR3 is TGTGCCAGCTCACAGAGGACGGGGGGGGACATTCAGTACTTC.

This clonotype was seen a few times. The V call is TRBV7-9, the J call TRBJ2-3, with unresolved D. V was trimmed by 5 bases and J by 2 bases, leaving 11 bases between them. This CDR3 has 14 amino acids. CDR1 and CDR2 (germline): SEHNR, FQNEAQ (reference sequence). The CDR3 DNA is TGTGCCAGCAGCCTAATTCAGTACACAGATACGCAGTATTTT. It is translated as CASSLIQYTDTQYF.

This clonotype was observed at least ten times. This chain links TRBV2 with TRBJ1-6, with 7 bases fitting TRBD1. With 6 bases clipped from V and 3 bases from J, the junction kept 5 bases outside the gene matches. This CDR3 comprises 15 residues. Germline CDR1 reads SNHLY; CDR2 reads FYNNEI. CDR3 in DNA: TGTGCCAGCAGAGTAACAGGGGACTATAATTCACCCCTCCACTTT. Residues: CASRVTGDYNSPLHF.

The V and J genes are TRBV5-4 and TRBJ2-3; TRBD2 might be the D (6 bases). Trimming stripped 1 base from V and 3 bases from J, with 12 bases between. This CDR3 is 15 amino acids long. Looked up from germline, CDR1 is SGHNT and CDR2 is YYREEE (reference sequence). This CDR3 is CASSLSAGRTDTQYF. In nucleotides, the CDR3 is TGTGCCAGCAGCTTGAGTGCAGGGAGGACAGATACGCAGTATTTT.

This chain uses TRBV3-1 with TRBJ1-1; D perhaps matches TRBD1 (6 bases). V was shortened by 5 bases and J by 4 bases, with 14 bases between the two germline ends. Looked up from germline, CDR1 is LGHDT and CDR2 is YNNKEL (reference sequence). The CDR3 is made up of 14 amino acids. The DNA of the CDR3 is TGTGCCAGCAGCTGGCAAGGCAGGGGCACTGAAGCTTTCTTT. Amino acid sequence: CASSWQGRGTEAFF.

The chain combines TRBV7-2 with TRBJ2-7, with D possibly being TRBD2 (6 bases). The CDR3 is 17 amino acids. The germline V gene encodes CDR1 SGHTA and CDR2 FQGNSA. Trimming removed 0 bases from V and 2 bases from J, with 17 bases in between. The CDR3 coding sequence is TGTGCCAGCAGCTTAGCTCGCCAAGCGGGTGATACCTACGAGCAGTACTTC. Translated, it gives CASSLARQAGDTYEQYF.

Comment on this clonotype: The junction shows a germline mismatch at one end, possibly a read error. This chain connects TRBV27 to TRBJ2-1; the match to TRBD2 covers 13 bases. The CDR3 has 15 amino acids. Per the germline V gene, CDR1 is MNHEY and CDR2 is SMNVEV (reference sequence). CDR3 residues: CASSRGLKGLAGVIF. As DNA, the CDR3 is TGTGCCAGCAGCCGGGGCCTCAAAGGACTAGCGGGAGTGATCTTC.

This clonotype has a handful of counts. This chain connects TRBV11-1 to TRBJ1-1; perhaps TRBD1 as D (5 bases). From germline, CDR1 is SGHAT and CDR2 FQDESV (reference sequence). The CDR3 is 19 residues long. V lost 7 bases, J lost 0 bases, and 27 bases lay in between. The CDR3 sequence is CASTEIISLGGSVNTEAFF. The CDR3 region has the DNA TGTGCCAGCACCGAGATAATAAGCCTCGGGGGTTCGGTGAACACTGAAGCTTTCTTT. Full variable domain (rest looked up from reference TRBV11-1 and TRBJ1-1): EAEVAQSPRYKITEKSQAVAFWCDPISGHATLYWYRQILGQGPELLVQFQDESVVDDSQLPKDRFSAERLKGVDSTLKIQPAELGDSAMYLCASTEIISLGGSVNTEAFFGQGTRLTVV.